The T cell receptor beta chain under discussion was sequenced for a study of blood T cell repertoires in COVID-19. For the study at large: Acute and convalescent COVID-19 samples came from the United States, Italy and Spain.

The V gene's germline CDR1 is LNHDA and CDR2 SQIVND (reference sequence). CDR3 size: 15 residues. V was clipped by 4 bases and J by 0 bases; unmatched bases: 1. Here immunoSEQ multiplex PCR was the method, and the copy in TCRdb shows in-frame clones only, minus some. Of roughly 250,000 clones listed, approximately 83% are singletons. Residents of about 25 US areas, aged about 18 to 95 years, made up the participants. Donors were grouped by their self-reported clinical history. The clonotype was recovered from a woman between 40 and 55 years old with acute COVID-19. The sample taken for sequencing was PBMCs or T cells enriched from blood (not recorded which). The rearrangement joins TRBV19 to TRBJ1-5, with 9 positions matching TRBD1. CDR3 sequence: CASSTTGGSNQPQHF. The CDR3 DNA is TGTGCCAGTAGTACGACAGGGGGTAGCAATCAGCCCCAGCATTTT.